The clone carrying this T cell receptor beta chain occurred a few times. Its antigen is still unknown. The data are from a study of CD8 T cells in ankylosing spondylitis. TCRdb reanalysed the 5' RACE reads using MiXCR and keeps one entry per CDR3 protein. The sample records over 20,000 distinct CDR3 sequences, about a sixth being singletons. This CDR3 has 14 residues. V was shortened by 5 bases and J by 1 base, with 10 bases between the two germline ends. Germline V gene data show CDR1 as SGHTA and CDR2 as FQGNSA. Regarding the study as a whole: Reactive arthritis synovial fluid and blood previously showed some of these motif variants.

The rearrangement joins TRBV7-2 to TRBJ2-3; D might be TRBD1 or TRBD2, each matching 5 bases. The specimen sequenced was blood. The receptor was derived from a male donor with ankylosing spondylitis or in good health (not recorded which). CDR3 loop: CASSRLGGTDTQYF. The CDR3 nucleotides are TGTGCCAGCAGCCGGTTGGGGGGCACAGATACGCAGTATTTT.